This T cell receptor (beta chain) was captured in a study of Ad26.COV2.S vaccination and SARS-CoV-2 variants. Treatment noted: some 20 received Ad26.COV2.S at low or high dose, single or two shots; roughly five received placebo; per-sample allocation not given. Material that was analyzed had been drawn on day 63 after the first vaccine or placebo injection. Repertoires were generated with immunoSEQ multiplex PCR, while TCRdb's copy carries only in-frame clones and drops some. The data hold hundreds of thousands of clones, with around 90% observed a single time. Deletions cut 0 bases from V and 5 bases from J, with 15 bases between. Germline lookup yields CDR1 SGDLS and CDR2 YYNGEE. The CDR3 consists of 15 residues.

V gene TRBV9 combines with J gene TRBJ2-7, with D perhaps matching TRBD1 or TRBD2 (5 bases each). The source is a person between 18 and 65 years old who received the Ad26.COV2.S COVID-19 vaccine or a placebo. Sequencing was performed on peripheral blood, taken in a trial of Ad26.COV2.S vaccine versus placebo. CDR3 coding DNA: TGTGCCAGCAGCGTAGAGGGACGAGTTTCCGACGAGCAGTACTTC. This gives the protein CASSVEGRVSDEQYF.